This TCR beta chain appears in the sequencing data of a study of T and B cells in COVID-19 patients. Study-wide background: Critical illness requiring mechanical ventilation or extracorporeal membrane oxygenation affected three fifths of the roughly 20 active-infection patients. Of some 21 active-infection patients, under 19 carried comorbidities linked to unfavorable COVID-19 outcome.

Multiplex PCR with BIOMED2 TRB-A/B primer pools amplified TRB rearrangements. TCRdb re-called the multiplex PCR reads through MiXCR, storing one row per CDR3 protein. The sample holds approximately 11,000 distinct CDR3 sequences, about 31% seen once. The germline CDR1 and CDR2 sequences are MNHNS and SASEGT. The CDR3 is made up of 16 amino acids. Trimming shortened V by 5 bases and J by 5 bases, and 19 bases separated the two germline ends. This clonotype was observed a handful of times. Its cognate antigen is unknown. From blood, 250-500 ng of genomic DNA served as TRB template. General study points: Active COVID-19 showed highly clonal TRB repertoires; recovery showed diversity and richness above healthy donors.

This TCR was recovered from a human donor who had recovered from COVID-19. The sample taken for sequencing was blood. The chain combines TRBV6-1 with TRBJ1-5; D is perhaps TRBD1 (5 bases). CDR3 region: CASSSRVLPPDQPQHF. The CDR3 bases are TGTGCCAGCAGTAGCAGGGTCCTTCCGCCCGATCAGCCCCAGCATTTT.